The 6 T cell receptor beta chains reported below all come from one sample, sequenced in a study of blood T cell repertoires in COVID-19. Method: immunoSEQ multiplex PCR; TCRdb's copy keeps in-frame clones and lacks some. The sample records roughly 35,000 clones, about nine tenths being singletons. The sample was peripheral blood. The receptors derive from a man in his fifties with active or convalescent COVID-19.

This clone occurred once. This chain uses TRBV19 with TRBJ2-1; a weak D match, TRBD1 (6 bases). The CDR3 runs to 14 residues. The germline V gene encodes CDR1 LNHDA and CDR2 SQIVND (reference sequence). Trimming took off 3 bases at V and 7 bases at J, with 13 bases between the two ends. CDR3 coding DNA: TGTGCCAGTAGTATCATACAGGGACGAAATGAGCAGTTCTTC. Translated: CASSIIQGRNEQFF.

This clone appeared a few times. This sequence joins TRBV19 and TRBJ2-7; weak D call: TRBD2 (6 bases). The CDR3 loop spans 15 amino acids. From germline, CDR1 is LNHDA and CDR2 SQIVND (reference sequence). Trimming cost V 4 bases and J 4 bases, with 17 bases left between them. CDR3 DNA sequence: TGTGCCAGTAGTACCCGGGGAGGCGGGGAATACGAGCAGTACTTC. Protein sequence: CASSTRGGGEYEQYF.

The chain recombines TRBV28 with TRBJ1-2; TRBD1 matches 7 bases. Germline values: CDR1 MDHEN, CDR2 SYDVKM. The CDR3 contains 14 residues. The ends lost 1 base at V and 2 bases at J; junction bases unmatched: 1. CDR3: CASSLFRGNYGYTF. The CDR3 DNA sequence: TGTGCCAGCAGTTTATTCAGGGGGAACTATGGCTACACCTTC.

The chain is built from TRBV27 and TRBJ2-1; 10 bases agree with TRBD2. This CDR3 spans 16 amino acids. V gave up 6 bases and J gave up 0 bases; unmatched junction bases: 5. CDR1 is MNHEY and CDR2 is SMNVEV in the germline V gene (reference sequence). The CDR3 region has the DNA TGTGCCAGCAGCTATATAGCGGGAGGCTCCTACAATGAGCAGTTCTTC. Residues: CASSYIAGGSYNEQFF.

The V and J genes are TRBV28 and TRBJ2-3; no firm D call. CDR3 length: 16 residues. Germline CDR1 and CDR2: MDHEN and SYDVKM. Trimming removed 3 bases at V and 2 bases at J, with 15 bases between. The chain's CDR3 is CASSFGARLDTDTQYF. Here the CDR3 DNA reads TGTGCCAGCAGTTTTGGAGCCCGCCTTGACACAGATACGCAGTATTTT.

V usage is TRBV7-2 and J usage is TRBJ1-3, with D possibly matching TRBD1 (5 bases). From germline, CDR1 is SGHTA and CDR2 FQGNSA. The CDR3 has 15 amino acids. The germline V and J ends were trimmed by 7 bases and 0 bases, with 13 bases remaining between them. The CDR3 protein is CASTRQPSSGNTIYF. The CDR3 nucleotides are TGTGCCAGCACGAGACAGCCCAGCTCTGGAAACACCATATATTTT.